The entry below describes one T cell receptor beta chain. Sequencing used immunoSEQ multiplex PCR; TCRdb keeps in-frame clones, though not all of them. The profile shows more than 550,000 clones, about 92% of them singletons. This sample is drawn from a study of shared clonotypes between healthy human individuals. The naive CD8 population came from CD45RO-negative cells selected for CCR7, without terminally differentiated effector memory CD45RA+ cells. This sequence was found in a man aged 30 to 39 in good health. Sequenced material: naive CD8+ T cells sorted from blood.

DNA for the CDR3: TGTGCCAGCAGCGTAGTGACAGGGAGTGAGCAGTACTTC. Amino acid sequence: CASSVVTGSEQYF. The chain recombines TRBV9 with TRBJ2-7; TRBD1 aligns across 7 bases. The germline CDR1 and CDR2 sequences are SGDLS and YYNGEE. This CDR3 contains 13 residues. J lost 7 bases, V lost 0 bases, and 4 bases had no gene match.